What follows are 18 T cell receptor beta chains derived from one specimen sequenced in a study of T cell clonality in common variable immunodeficiency. Produced via immunoSEQ multiplex PCR; TCRdb's table is partial and in-frame only. The table lists tens of thousands of clones, with no singletons. Source material: peripheral blood mononuclear cells. All receptors come from a person aged 18 to 70 in good health.

This clone was counted at least ten times. The DNA read from the CDR3 is TGTGCCAGTTCCGGGACTAGACAATACGAG. Its translation: CASSGTRQYE. In full, the CDR3 reads CASSGTRQYEQYF. J is TRBJ2-7 and V is TRBV12-3 or TRBV12-4, with 8 bases that match TRBD2. The sequenced fragment ends 3 residues before the CDR3 boundary, so the rest is inferred from the germline J gene. The CDR3 contains 13 residues. Losses at the gene ends were 9 bases for V and 4 bases for J; bases not matched to a gene: 8.

This clone was recorded many times. The CDR3 end is not reached by the read, which stops 3 residues before it; the germline J gene fills it in. The V and J genes are TRBV4-1 and TRBJ1-6; the D gene is possibly TRBD1 (6 bases). There are 15 residues in the CDR3. V lost 4 bases, J lost 6 bases, and 13 bases lay in between. Germline loops: CDR1 MGHRA, CDR2 YSYEKL. Here the CDR3 reads CASSPTGVPNSPLHF. The CDR3 DNA, read in part, is TGCGCCAGCAGCCCGACAGGTGTTCCTAATTCACCC.

This clone has a count of ten or more. The observed sequence ends 3 residues before the CDR3 terminus, with the missing tail filled in from the germline J gene. V is TRBV29-1 and J is TRBJ2-5; TRBD2 matches 9 bases. The CDR3 loop spans 14 amino acids. In germline, CDR1 is SQVTM, CDR2 ANQGSEA. The V segment lost 7 bases and the J segment 7 bases; nucleotides outside the gene matches: 13. Partial CDR3 DNA: TGCAGCGCCCAACCGACTAGCGGCCAACGGACC. It specifies CSAQPTSGQRT. The full CDR3 protein reads CSAQPTSGQRTQYF.

This clone was seen ten or more times. The read halts 3 residues ahead of the CDR3 end, with the missing end drawn from the germline J gene. The gene calls are TRBV28 and TRBJ2-1; 7 bases align to TRBD2. Germline V lookup: CDR1 MDHEN, CDR2 SYDVKM. This CDR3 has 12 amino acids. J gave up 9 bases and V 11 bases, and 10 bases lay outside the gene matches. Incomplete CDR3 DNA: TGTGCCGCTAGCGGTCCAAGGGGTGAG. Translated: CAASGPRGE. The whole CDR3 sequence is CAASGPRGEQFF.

This clone was detected ten times or more. The DNA ends 3 residues before the CDR3 does, and the rest of the CDR3 is filled in from the germline J gene. The chain combines TRBV30 with TRBJ2-7; D is perhaps TRBD1 (6 bases). Germline lookup yields CDR1 GTSNPN and CDR2 SVGIG (reference sequence). V shed 8 bases and J shed 3 bases, with 14 bases lying between them. The CDR3 sequence is 12 residues long. The covered CDR3 bases are TGTGCCCAAGGACAGAGCAGCTACGAG. Its protein product is CAQGQSSYE. The entire CDR3 sequence reads CAQGQSSYEQYF. The variable domain in full, with the rest retrieved from reference TRBV30 and TRBJ2-7, is SQTIHQWPATLVQPVGSPLSLECTVEGTSNPNLYWYRQAAGRGLQLLFYSVGIGQISSEVPQNLSASRPQDRQFILSSKKLLLSDSGFYLCAQGQSSYEQYFGPGTRLTVT.

The sample holds many counts of this clone. The read ends 3 residues early relative to the CDR3; the germline J gene fills the gap. The genes are TRBV7-9 and TRBJ2-1; the D gene is possibly TRBD2 (6 bases). V lost 11 bases, J lost 1 base, and 15 bases lay in between. Looked up from germline, CDR1 is SEHNR and CDR2 is FQNEAQ (reference sequence). This CDR3 spans 14 amino acids. The CDR3 region is CAATGGDSYNEQFF. The sequenced part of the CDR3 DNA is TGTGCCGCCACCGGCGGGGATTCCTACAATGAG. Based on the CDR3 plus reference TRBV7-9 and TRBJ2-1, the full variable domain is DTGVSQNPRHKITKRGQNVTFRCDPISEHNRLYWYRQTLGQGPEFLTYFQNEAQLEKSRLLSDRFSAERPKGSFSTLEIQRTEQGDSAMYLCAATGGDSYNEQFFGPGTRLTVL.

This clone was found many times. Coverage ceases 3 residues before the CDR3 finishes, and the germline J gene fills in the end. The chain carries TRBV18 and TRBJ1-2; perhaps TRBD1 as D (5 bases). Germline-derived CDR1 and CDR2 are KGHSH and LQKENI. The CDR3 has 14 residues. Trimming removed 2 bases from V and 3 bases from J, with 10 bases in between. Here the CDR3 reads CASSPMTDDYGYTF. CDR3 bases read: TGTGCCAGCTCACCAATGACAGACGACTATGGC.

This clone was detected ten times or more. Read sequence stops 3 residues before the CDR3 end, and the germline J gene provides the missing end. The chain employs TRBV7-2 and TRBJ2-3; 10 bases align to TRBD2. The CDR3 consists of 15 residues. After removal of 5 bases from V and 2 bases from J, the junction contained 4 bases not matched to a gene. Germline CDR1 and CDR2: SGHTA and FQGNSA. CDR3 DNA (partial): TGTGCCAGCAGCCGCCTAGCGGGAGCCACAGATACG. This sequence encodes CASSRLAGATDT. Given in full, the CDR3 is CASSRLAGATDTQYF.

This clone was detected only a few times. The sequenced fragment ends 3 residues before the CDR3 boundary, so the rest is inferred from the germline J gene. The chain combines TRBV6-2 or TRBV6-3 with TRBJ2-3; 9 bases are shared with TRBD2. Unmatched junction bases numbered 6, after V lost 0 bases and J lost 5 bases. Germline V gene data show CDR1 as MNHEY and CDR2 as SVGEGT. The CDR3 covers 16 residues. The CDR3 reads CASSYSVREGQDTQYF. CDR3 DNA, as far as it was read: TGTGCCAGCAGTTACTCGGTGCGGGAGGGCCAAGATACG.

This clone occurred many times. The CDR3 end lies 3 residues beyond the end of the read and is filled in from the germline J gene. The chain carries TRBV20-1 and TRBJ2-5; 8 bases are shared with TRBD2. CDR1 DFQATT and CDR2 SNEGSKA come from the germline V gene (reference sequence). The CDR3 runs 13 residues. V trimming: 6 bases; J trimming: 2 bases; junction bases outside the gene matches: 5. CDR3: CSAAGGGQETQYF. CDR3 DNA (partial): TGCAGTGCCGCGGGGGGCGGGCAAGAGACC.

This clone has at least ten counts. The read comes to an end 3 residues before the CDR3 does, leaving the germline J gene to fill in the end. This chain uses TRBV18 with TRBJ2-7; 7 positions match TRBD2. Germline V gene data show CDR1 as KGHSH and CDR2 as LQKENI. CDR3 length: 15 residues. The J segment lost 0 bases and the V segment lost 6 bases, leaving 8 bases of the junction unmatched. The covered CDR3 bases are TGTGCCAGCTCGCCAGGAGCGGGACTCTCCTACGAG. As protein: CASSPGAGLSYE. The whole CDR3 sequence is CASSPGAGLSYEQYF.

This clone was counted ten times or more. Read coverage stops 3 residues before the CDR3 terminus; the germline J gene supplies the remainder. The chain uses TRBV20-1 and TRBJ2-7; 10 bases are a match to TRBD2. V dropped 4 bases and J dropped 1; count of bases not matched to a gene: 4. This CDR3 is 14 amino acids long. Germline CDR1 reads DFQATT; CDR2 reads SNEGSKA (reference sequence). The CDR3 bases that were read are TGCAGTGCTACACCGGGACTAGCGTCCTACGAG. Translated: CSATPGLASYE. The whole CDR3 is CSATPGLASYEQYF.

This clone was detected ten times or more. With the read ending 3 residues before the CDR3 end, the germline J gene is used to fill in that end. The chain links TRBV7-2 to TRBJ1-3; D not certain. CDR3 size: 15 residues. V was clipped by 7 bases and J by 0 bases, with 13 bases between them. Germline lookup yields CDR1 SGHTA and CDR2 FQGNSA. The CDR3 loop is CASTLTTYSGNTIYF. The CDR3 bases that were read are TGTGCCAGCACCTTGACTACCTACTCTGGAAACACC.

This clone was found many times. Relative to the germline gene, one junction end is altered; a read error may explain this. Incomplete CDR3 DNA: TGTGCTAGCAGTCAGGACAGGGAAGAGACC. It translates to CASSQDREET. The CDR3 as a whole reads CASSQDREETQYF. The chain carries TRBV7-7 and TRBJ2-5, with 8 bases matching TRBD1. Read data end 3 residues before the CDR3 end; the end is taken from the germline J gene. Germline CDR1 SSHAT, CDR2 FNYEAQ (reference sequence). The CDR3 consists of 13 residues.

This clone was seen many times. The read halts 3 residues ahead of the CDR3 end, with the missing end drawn from the germline J gene. The chain links TRBV12-3 or TRBV12-4 to TRBJ2-1; a weak D match, TRBD1 (6 bases). V was trimmed by 5 bases and J by 7 bases, leaving 18 bases between them. CDR3 size: 15 residues. The CDR3: CASSPPWTGTNEQFF. The covered CDR3 bases are TGTGCCAGCAGTCCCCCGTGGACTGGGACAAATGAG.

This clone was seen at least ten times. From the germline J gene comes the end of the CDR3, since the read stops 3 residues before it. The chain carries TRBV20-1 and TRBJ2-4; maybe TRBD2 (6 bases). V lost 0 bases, J lost 6 bases, and 15 bases lay in between. Germline CDR1 reads DFQATT; CDR2 reads SNEGSKA (reference sequence). The CDR3 consists of 15 residues. The CDR3 DNA, read in part, is TGCAGTGCTAGAGATCTGGTGGGAGCGGGAAACATT. It encodes CSARDLVGAGNI. The full-length CDR3 reads as CSARDLVGAGNIQYF.

The CDR3 DNA, read in part, is TGCAGTGGCACGAACGAGGTCCGGGACTATGGAGCCTACGAG. It codes for CSGTNEVRDYGAYE. In full, the CDR3 is CSGTNEVRDYGAYEQYF. The rearrangement uses TRBV20-1 and TRBJ2-7, with 7 bases identical to TRBD2. The read is 3 residues too short to cover the CDR3 end, so that end is filled in from the germline J gene. The CDR3 runs to 17 residues. The ends lost 7 bases at V and 2 bases at J; junction bases unmatched: 20. Germline V gene sequence: CDR1 DFQATT, CDR2 SNEGSKA (reference sequence).

This clone was detected many times. Germline and junction disagree at one end, which may indicate a read error. The read finishes 3 residues shy of the CDR3 end, and the germline J gene is used to complete it. The V call is TRBV4-2, the J call TRBJ2-1; 8 nucleotides line up with TRBD2. The CDR3 is made up of 18 amino acids. The germline CDR1 and CDR2 sequences are LGHNA and YNFKEQ. The CDR3 loop is CASSQEIQRETLYNEQFF. The CDR3 bases that were read are TGCGCCAGCAGCCAAGAAATCCAGCGGGAGACCCTCTACAATGAG.